What follows describes a single TCR beta chain. Antigen: not known. The data belong to a study of shared clonotypes between healthy human individuals. Profiled with immunoSEQ multiplex PCR; TCRdb holds only in-frame clones, not every one. This sample has around 2,100,000 clones, with roughly 94% found just once. Study findings and constraints: In general, naive subsets displayed greater estimated richness than memory subsets did.

Deletions cut 5 bases from V and 2 bases from J, with 22 bases between. The CDR3 loop spans 17 amino acids. The germline CDR1 and CDR2 sequences are MDHEN and SYDVKM. Naive CD8 cells lacked CD45RO and underwent positive selection for CCR7, leaving out terminally differentiated effector memory CD45RA+ cells. V is TRBV28 and J is TRBJ2-7; D unresolved. Source material: naive CD8+ T cells sorted from blood. The sequence was collected from a man aged 18-30 years in good health. The CDR3 reads CASSPVSPLVTAYEQYF. The CDR3 bases are TGTGCCAGCAGTCCGGTATCCCCTCTAGTCACGGCCTACGAGCAGTACTTC. Combining the CDR3 with reference TRBV28 and TRBJ2-7 gives the whole variable domain DVKVTQSSRYLVKRTGEKVFLECVQDMDHENMFWYRQDPGLGLRLIYFSYDVKMKEKGDIPEGYSVSREKKERFSLILESASTNQTSMYLCASSPVSPLVTAYEQYFGPGTRLTVT.